Presented here are 32 T cell receptor beta chains from one specimen sequenced in a study of control samples from healthy donors and cancer patients. Produced via immunoSEQ multiplex PCR; TCRdb's table is partial and in-frame only. The sample comprises around 84,000 clones, 84% of which are singletons, and roughly 10% rests with the top ten. Sequences were obtained from PBMCs. The receptors stem from a man aged 55 to 69 with head and neck cancer.

The chain links TRBV28 to TRBJ1-5; perhaps TRBD1 as D (5 bases). This CDR3 comprises 15 residues. Per germline, CDR1 MDHEN and CDR2 SYDVKM. Trimming took 6 bases from V and 5 from J, leaving 17 bases between them. Written as DNA, the CDR3 is TGTGCCAGCAGGACATCGGGGCAGGGCCATCAGCCCCAGCATTTT. It is translated as CASRTSGQGHQPQHF.

V gene TRBV5-1 combines with J gene TRBJ2-2; no clear D gene. V was cut by 4 bases and J by 9 bases, with 10 bases left in between. Per the germline V gene, CDR1 is SGHRS and CDR2 is YFSETQ. The length of the CDR3 is 12 residues. DNA for the CDR3: TGCGCCAGCAGCGAGACCGAGTGGGAGCTGTTTTTT. It specifies CASSETEWELFF.

The genes are TRBV5-1 and TRBJ1-2, with a tentative D call TRBD1 (5 bases). The CDR3 loop spans 14 amino acids. The germline V and J ends were trimmed by 1 base and 4 bases, with 11 bases remaining between them. Germline V gene lookup returns CDR1 SGHRS and CDR2 YFSETQ. CDR3 DNA sequence: TGCGCCAGCAGCTTGTCCCAGGGACCCTATGGCTACACCTTC. It translates to CASSLSQGPYGYTF.

The chain carries TRBV3-1 (or the pseudogene TRBV3-2) and TRBJ2-3; unclear D gene. Germline values: CDR1 LGHDT, CDR2 YNNKEL (reference sequence). This CDR3 has 14 amino acids. The V end was cut by 4 bases, the J end by 1 base, with 9 bases between. CDR3 coding DNA: TGTGCCAGCAGCCCGCTTCTTGGCACAGATACGCAGTATTTT. Translation: CASSPLLGTDTQYF.

This chain connects TRBV7-9 to TRBJ2-3; TRBD1 agrees at 10 bases. Per the germline V gene, CDR1 is SEHNR and CDR2 is FQNEAQ (reference sequence). The CDR3 extends over 14 amino acids. V lost 6 bases, J lost 3 bases, and 3 bases stayed unmatched. The CDR3 DNA sequence: TGTGCCAGCAGGGGGGACAGGGGTACAGATACGCAGTATTTT. Its protein is CASRGDRGTDTQYF.

The chain joins TRBV6-6 to TRBJ1-1; no clear D. The CDR3 length is 15 residues. The V and J ends lost 0 bases and 1 base respectively, with 9 bases between them. The germline V gene encodes CDR1 MNHNY and CDR2 SVGAGI (reference sequence). CDR3 region: CASSYSGRENTEAFF. The CDR3 DNA follows: TGTGCCAGCAGTTACTCTGGTAGGGAGAACACTGAAGCTTTCTTT.

The chain joins TRBV5-5 to TRBJ1-1; maybe TRBD1 (5 bases). The germline gives CDR1 SGHKS, CDR2 YYEKEE (reference sequence). V lost 0 bases, J lost 0 bases, and 9 bases lay in between. The CDR3 runs 15 residues. The CDR3 nucleotides read TGTGCCAGCAGCTTGGTATTACAGGTGAACACTGAAGCTTTCTTT. Residues: CASSLVLQVNTEAFF. Full variable domain (remainder filled in from reference TRBV5-5 and TRBJ1-1): DAGVTQSPTHLIKTRGQQVTLRCSPISGHKSVSWYQQVLGQGPQFIFQYYEKEERGRGNFPDRFSARQFPNYSSELNVNALLLGDSALYLCASSLVLQVNTEAFFGQGTRLTVV.

The rearrangement joins TRBV7-2 to TRBJ2-1, with D possibly matching TRBD2 (6 bases). CDR1 and CDR2 from the germline V gene are SGHTA and FQGNSA. The CDR3 contains 15 residues. V was shortened by 1 base and J by 6 bases, with 13 bases between the two germline ends. The CDR3 loop reads CASSLGEVWGNEQFF. DNA of the CDR3: TGTGCCAGCAGCTTAGGGGAGGTTTGGGGCAATGAGCAGTTCTTC.

The J gene is TRBJ2-7, the V gene TRBV13; D is uncertain. The germline V gene has CDR1 PRHDT and CDR2 FYEKMQ (reference sequence). The CDR3 has 11 residues. V was pared by 3 bases and J by 3 bases, with 3 bases between. CDR3 DNA: TGTGCCAGCAGCTTCCACTACGAGCAGTACTTC. Its protein is CASSFHYEQYF.

The chain carries TRBV12-3 or TRBV12-4 and TRBJ2-3; D possibly corresponds to TRBD2 (6 bases). V was trimmed by 6 bases and J by 11 bases, leaving 15 bases between them. This CDR3 contains 12 residues. The chain's CDR3 is CASRVTATRQYF. DNA of the CDR3: TGTGCCAGCAGGGTGACAGCGACTAGGCAGTATTTT.

The chain combines TRBV16 with TRBJ2-5, with 9 bases aligning to TRBD1. This CDR3 contains 14 residues. Per the germline V gene, CDR1 is KGHSY and CDR2 is FQNENV. Trimming cost V 5 bases and J 5 bases; bases outside gene matches: 6. The CDR3 DNA follows: TGTGCCAGCAGCACACAGGGGGCGAGGGAGACCCAGTACTTC. Amino acids: CASSTQGARETQYF.

This chain links TRBV11-2 with TRBJ1-1; D is possibly TRBD1 (5 bases). The CDR3 totals 16 residues. Per the germline V gene, CDR1 is SGHAT and CDR2 is FQNNGV. V lost 4 bases to trimming and J lost 4 bases, with 19 bases between them. The CDR3 nucleotides are TGTGCCAGCAGCTCCTGGGCAGGAGGGAGGGGCACTGAAGCTTTCTTT. Its translation is CASSSWAGGRGTEAFF.

This rearrangement joins TRBV5-1 to TRBJ2-1, with 9 bases aligning to TRBD2. The V gene's germline CDR1 is SGHRS and CDR2 YFSETQ. This CDR3 is 14 amino acids long. The J segment lost 9 bases and the V segment lost 3 bases, leaving 7 bases of the junction unmatched. As DNA, the CDR3 is TGCGCCAGCAGCTATAGCGGGAGTCTTGGTGAGCAGTTCTTC. Its translation: CASSYSGSLGEQFF.

The chain employs TRBV2 and TRBJ1-3; D is perhaps TRBD1 (5 bases). The CDR3 spans 16 residues. Per the germline V gene, CDR1 is SNHLY and CDR2 is FYNNEI. Trimming removed 4 bases at V and 0 bases at J, with 13 bases between. CDR3: CASSGGRGVSGNTIYF. The CDR3 region has the DNA TGTGCCAGCAGTGGGGGAAGGGGCGTCTCTGGAAACACCATATATTTT.

This clone was counted between two and nine times. CDR3 DNA: TGTGCCATCAGTGAAATGGGAGTCACCGGGGAGCTGTTTTTT. Amino acids: CAISEMGVTGELFF. The chain carries TRBV10-3 and TRBJ2-2; D might be TRBD2 (5 bases). The CDR3 has 14 amino acids. Trimming removed 3 bases from V and 4 bases from J, with 9 bases in between. Per germline, CDR1 ENHRY and CDR2 SYGVKD.

The CDR3, as DNA: TGTGCCAGTAACGACCCAGGACTAGCGACCGGCACAGATACGCAGTATTTT. It codes for CASNDPGLATGTDTQYF. V and J are TRBV19 and TRBJ2-3, with TRBD2 matching over 9 bases. The germline V gene encodes CDR1 LNHDA and CDR2 SQIVND (reference sequence). With 7 bases clipped from V and 1 base from J, the junction kept 12 bases outside the gene matches. The CDR3 is made up of 17 amino acids.

This clone appeared once. The rearrangement joins TRBV6-2 or TRBV6-3 to TRBJ2-5; possibly TRBD1 or TRBD2 for D (5 bases each). Germline-derived CDR1 and CDR2 are MNHEY and SVGEGT. The ends were cut back, 4 bases at V and 1 base at J, with 13 bases in the middle. CDR3 length: 15 amino acids. CDR3 bases: TGTGCCAGCAGTTGGGGCGGGTGGGGCCAAGAGACCCAGTACTTC. This encodes CASSWGGWGQETQYF.

This rearrangement joins TRBV7-2 to TRBJ2-3; perhaps TRBD1 as D (6 bases). The CDR3 loop spans 13 amino acids. V lost 6 bases to trimming and J lost 11 bases, with 18 bases between them. Germline V lookup: CDR1 SGHTA, CDR2 FQGNSA. In DNA, the CDR3 is TGTGCCAGCAGTCAGACCCCAGGGGTTTGGCAGTATTTT. It specifies CASSQTPGVWQYF.

The V call is TRBV3-1 (or the pseudogene TRBV3-2), the J call TRBJ2-5; 15 bases are shared with TRBD2. CDR1 and CDR2 (germline): LGHDT, YNNKEL (reference sequence). The length of the CDR3 is 16 residues. V was clipped by 4 bases and J by 4 bases; unmatched bases: 4. The CDR3 DNA follows: TGTGCCAGCAGCCGCAGGACTAGCGGGAGGGTAGAGACCCAGTACTTC. It codes for CASSRRTSGRVETQYF.

The gene calls are TRBV5-4 and TRBJ2-1; D gene uncertain. CDR1 and CDR2 from the germline V gene are SGHNT and YYREEE (reference sequence). V was trimmed by 4 bases and J by 3 bases, leaving 14 bases between them. This CDR3 is built from 15 residues. DNA for the CDR3: TGTGCCAGCAGCCCCGACTTAGTGGGCTACAATGAGCAGTTCTTC. This encodes CASSPDLVGYNEQFF.

The V and J genes are TRBV5-1 and TRBJ2-7, with no clear D. With 4 bases removed from V and 4 bases from J, the gap between germline ends came to 9 bases. The germline CDR1 and CDR2 sequences are SGHRS and YFSETQ. This CDR3 has 12 amino acids. The CDR3 DNA follows: TGCGCCAGCAGCCTAGACCAGTACGAGCAGTACTTC. Protein sequence: CASSLDQYEQYF.

This clone came up once. The rearrangement links TRBV18 to TRBJ2-7, with TRBD2 matching over 8 bases. V shed 1 base, J shed 6 bases, and the junction held 11 bases outside the gene matches. Germline CDR1 and CDR2: KGHSH and LQKENI. The CDR3 runs to 16 residues. Here the CDR3 reads CASSPQGREGRVEQYF. CDR3 DNA sequence: TGTGCCAGCTCACCACAGGGACGGGAGGGCCGGGTCGAGCAGTACTTC.

This clone has a single count. The chain combines TRBV6-5 with TRBJ1-6, with a possible D match to TRBD1 (5 bases). Trimming cost V 6 bases and J 0 bases, with 9 bases left between them. Looked up from germline, CDR1 is MNHEY and CDR2 is SVGAGI. The CDR3 runs to 15 residues. The chain's CDR3 is CASRGESSYNSPLHF. DNA for the CDR3: TGTGCCAGCAGAGGGGAGAGCTCCTATAATTCACCCCTCCACTTT.

The rearrangement joins TRBV6-1 to TRBJ2-6; D gene uncertain. This CDR3 has 15 residues. The V gene lost 3 bases and the J gene lost 0 bases, with 6 bases spanning the gap. The germline V gene encodes CDR1 MNHNS and CDR2 SASEGT. The CDR3 DNA is TGTGCCAGCAGTGAGGCCCTCTCTGGGGCCAACGTCCTGACTTTC. This codes for CASSEALSGANVLTF.

This chain joins TRBV2 and TRBJ2-3, with D possibly matching TRBD2 (6 bases). The CDR3 spans 14 residues. From germline, CDR1 is SNHLY and CDR2 FYNNEI. V lost 7 bases and J lost 0, with 11 bases in between. Written as DNA, the CDR3 is TGTGCCAGCAAGCGACTAGGTAGCACAGATACGCAGTATTTT. Protein: CASKRLGSTDTQYF.

The chain carries TRBV7-6 and TRBJ2-3; D may be TRBD2 (6 bases). Germline values: CDR1 SGHVS, CDR2 FNYEAQ. This CDR3 comprises 17 residues. V lost 1 base, J lost 6 bases, and 20 bases lay in between. CDR3 sequence reads: CASSLVEGGGARDTQYF. The CDR3 DNA reads TGTGCCAGCAGCTTAGTAGAGGGAGGCGGTGCAAGGGATACGCAGTATTTT.

The chain has TRBV5-1 and TRBJ1-1, with D possibly being TRBD1 (5 bases). Germline-derived CDR1 and CDR2 are SGHRS and YFSETQ. The CDR3 consists of 16 residues. V dropped 1 base and J dropped 0 bases, with 13 bases sitting between them. CDR3 protein: CASSLRRQLLNTEAFF. The CDR3 DNA is TGCGCCAGCAGCTTGAGAAGACAGCTATTGAACACTGAAGCTTTCTTT.

CDR3 sequence (DNA): TGCGCCAGCGGATACAGGGGCCCTCTTTCCTACGAGCAGTACTTC. It encodes CASGYRGPLSYEQYF. This chain uses TRBV23-1 with TRBJ2-7, with TRBD1 matching 7 bases. TRBV23-1 is an open reading frame whose function is uncertain. V lost 8 bases, J lost 1 base, and 11 bases stayed unmatched. This CDR3 comprises 15 residues.

The V call is TRBV9, the J call TRBJ1-4; maybe TRBD1 (5 bases). The CDR3 has 14 residues. Deletions cut 0 bases from V and 6 bases from J, with 9 bases between. The germline V gene encodes CDR1 SGDLS and CDR2 YYNGEE. CDR3 protein: CASSVGGPHEKLFF. DNA for the CDR3: TGTGCCAGCAGCGTAGGGGGCCCTCATGAAAAACTGTTTTTT.

The chain is built from TRBV25-1 and TRBJ1-2, with D perhaps matching TRBD1 (6 bases). The CDR3 sequence is 13 residues long. The V gene's germline CDR1 is MGHDK and CDR2 SYGVNS. V shed 4 bases and J shed 4 bases, with 10 bases lying between them. The CDR3 here is CASSVTGTYGYTF. CDR3 sequence (DNA): TGTGCCAGCAGTGTGACAGGTACCTATGGCTACACCTTC.

This clone has only one observation. The genes are TRBV5-4 and TRBJ2-5; D is unclear. The length of the CDR3 is 14 residues. V was shortened by 6 bases and J by 5 bases, with 17 bases between the two germline ends. Germline values: CDR1 SGHNT, CDR2 YYREEE (reference sequence). The CDR3, as DNA: TGTGCCAGCACCGATCCCCGGGCCTCGGAGACCCAGTACTTC. Residues: CASTDPRASETQYF.

The rearrangement links TRBV2 to TRBJ1-2; the D gene is possibly TRBD1 (5 bases). Between the trimmed V and J ends, which lost 3 bases and 0 bases, there was a span of 8 bases. The CDR3 runs to 14 residues. Germline values: CDR1 SNHLY, CDR2 FYNNEI. The CDR3 coding sequence is TGTGCCAGCAGTGAGTGGGACTCTAACTATGGCTACACCTTC. Its protein is CASSEWDSNYGYTF.